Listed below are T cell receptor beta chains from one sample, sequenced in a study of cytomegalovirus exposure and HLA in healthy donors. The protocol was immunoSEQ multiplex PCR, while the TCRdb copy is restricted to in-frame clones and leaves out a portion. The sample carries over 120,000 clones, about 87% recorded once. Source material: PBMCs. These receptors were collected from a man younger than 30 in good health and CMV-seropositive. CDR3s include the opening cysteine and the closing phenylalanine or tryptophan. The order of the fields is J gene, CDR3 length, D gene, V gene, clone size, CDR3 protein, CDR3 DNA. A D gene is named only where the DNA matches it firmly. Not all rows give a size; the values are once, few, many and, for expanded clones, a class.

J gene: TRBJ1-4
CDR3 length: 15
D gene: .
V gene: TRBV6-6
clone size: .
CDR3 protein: CASSYTYAGGEKLFF
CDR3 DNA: TGTGCCAGCAGTTACACCTACGCGGGCGGTGAAAAACTGTTTTTT

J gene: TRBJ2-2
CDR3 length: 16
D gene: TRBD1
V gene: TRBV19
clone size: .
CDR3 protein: CASGGGAGGWSGELFF
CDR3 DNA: TGTGCCAGTGGCGGCGGGGCAGGGGGCTGGTCGGGGGAGCTGTTTTTT

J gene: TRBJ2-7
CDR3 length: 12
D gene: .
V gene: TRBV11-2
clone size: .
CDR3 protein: CASSIRGHEQYF
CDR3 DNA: TGTGCCAGCAGCATCAGGGGTCACGAGCAGTACTTC

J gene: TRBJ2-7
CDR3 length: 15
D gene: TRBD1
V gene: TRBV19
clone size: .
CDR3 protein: CASQSFDRGSYEQYF
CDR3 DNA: TGTGCCAGCCAGTCCTTCGACAGGGGCTCCTACGAGCAGTACTTC

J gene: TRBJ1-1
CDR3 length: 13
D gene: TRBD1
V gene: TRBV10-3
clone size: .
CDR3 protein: CAIQGAGNTEAFF
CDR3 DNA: TGTGCCATTCAGGGGGCAGGGAACACTGAAGCTTTCTTT

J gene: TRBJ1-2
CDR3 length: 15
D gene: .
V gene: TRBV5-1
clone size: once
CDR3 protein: CASSLRVGQNYGYTF
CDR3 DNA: TGCGCCAGCAGCTTGAGGGTGGGGCAAAACTATGGCTACACCTTC

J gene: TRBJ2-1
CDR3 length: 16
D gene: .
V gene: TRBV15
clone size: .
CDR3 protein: CATSRTSDGGGNEQFF
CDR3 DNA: TGTGCCACCAGCAGAACCTCGGACGGAGGAGGGAATGAGCAGTTCTTC

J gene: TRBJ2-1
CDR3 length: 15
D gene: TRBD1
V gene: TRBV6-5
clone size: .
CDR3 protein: CASRQDRGGYNEQFF
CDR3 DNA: TGTGCCAGCAGGCAGGACAGGGGAGGCTACAATGAGCAGTTCTTC

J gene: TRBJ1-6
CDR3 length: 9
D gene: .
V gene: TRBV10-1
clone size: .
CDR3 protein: CALPRALHF
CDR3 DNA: TGCGCCTTGCCTCGGGCCCTCCACTTT

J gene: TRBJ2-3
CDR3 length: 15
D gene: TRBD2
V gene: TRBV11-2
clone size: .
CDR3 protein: CASSGLAGVTDTQYF
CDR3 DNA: TGTGCCAGCAGCGGCCTAGCGGGTGTTACAGATACGCAGTATTTT

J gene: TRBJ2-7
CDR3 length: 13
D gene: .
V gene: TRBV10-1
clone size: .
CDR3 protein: CASSESRVSEQYF
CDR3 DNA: TGCGCCAGCAGTGAGTCGCGGGTATCCGAGCAGTACTTC

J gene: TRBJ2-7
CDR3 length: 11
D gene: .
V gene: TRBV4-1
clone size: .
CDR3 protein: CASSQGEEQYF
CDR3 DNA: TGCGCCAGCAGCCAAGGTGAGGAGCAGTACTTC

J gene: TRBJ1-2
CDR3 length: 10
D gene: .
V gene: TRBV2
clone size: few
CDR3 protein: CASTIEVHTF
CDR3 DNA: TGTGCCAGCACAATAGAGGTCCACACCTTC

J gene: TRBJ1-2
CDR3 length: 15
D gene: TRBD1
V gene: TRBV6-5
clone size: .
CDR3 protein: CASSYPGQEVDGYTF
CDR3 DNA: TGTGCCAGCAGCTACCCCGGACAGGAGGTGGATGGCTACACCTTC

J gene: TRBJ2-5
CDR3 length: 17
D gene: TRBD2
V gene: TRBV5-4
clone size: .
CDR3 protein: CASSSGLAGGGGETQYF
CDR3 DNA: TGTGCCAGCAGTTCCGGACTAGCGGGAGGAGGAGGAGAGACCCAGTACTTC

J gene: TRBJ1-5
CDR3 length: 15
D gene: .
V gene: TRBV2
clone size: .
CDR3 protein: CASSGTFYSNQPQHF
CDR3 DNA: TGTGCCAGCAGTGGAACTTTCTATAGCAATCAGCCCCAGCATTTT

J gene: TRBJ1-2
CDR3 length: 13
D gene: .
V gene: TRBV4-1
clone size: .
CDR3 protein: CASSQDRNYGYTF
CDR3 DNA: TGCGCCAGCAGCCAAGACAGAAACTATGGCTACACCTTC

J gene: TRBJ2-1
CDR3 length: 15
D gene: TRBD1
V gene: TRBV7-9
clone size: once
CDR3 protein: CASSPQGRFSNEQFF
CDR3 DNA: TGTGCCAGCAGCCCACAGGGGCGCTTCAGCAATGAGCAGTTCTTC

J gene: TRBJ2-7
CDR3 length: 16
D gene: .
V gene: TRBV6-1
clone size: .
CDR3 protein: CASSVPGTQSSYEQYF
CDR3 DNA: TGTGCCAGCAGTGTGCCCGGGACTCAAAGCTCCTACGAGCAGTACTTC

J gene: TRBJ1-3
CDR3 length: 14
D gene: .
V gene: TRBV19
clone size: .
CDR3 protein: CASSYSSSGNTIYF
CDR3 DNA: TGTGCCAGTAGTTATTCGAGCTCTGGAAACACCATATATTTT

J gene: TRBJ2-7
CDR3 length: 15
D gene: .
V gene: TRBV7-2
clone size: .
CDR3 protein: CASSLVPLGYYEQYF
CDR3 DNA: TGTGCCAGCAGCTTAGTGCCTCTAGGTTACTACGAGCAGTACTTC

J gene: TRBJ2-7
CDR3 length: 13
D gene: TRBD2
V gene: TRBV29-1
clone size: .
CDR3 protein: CSALGGGSYEQYF
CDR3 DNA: TGCAGCGCCTTGGGCGGGGGATCCTACGAGCAGTACTTC

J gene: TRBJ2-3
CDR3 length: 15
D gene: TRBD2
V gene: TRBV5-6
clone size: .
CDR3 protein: CASSLFVAGPDTQYF
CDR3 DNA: TGTGCCAGCAGCTTATTCGTAGCGGGGCCAGATACGCAGTATTTT

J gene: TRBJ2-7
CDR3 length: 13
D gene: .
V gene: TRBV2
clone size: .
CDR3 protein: CASSVQGLYEQYF
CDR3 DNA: TGTGCCAGCAGCGTTCAGGGCCTCTACGAGCAGTACTTC

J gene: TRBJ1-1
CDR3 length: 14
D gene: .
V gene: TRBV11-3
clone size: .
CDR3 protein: CASSPSGWRTEAFF
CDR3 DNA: TGTGCCAGCAGCCCTTCAGGGTGGAGAACTGAAGCTTTCTTT

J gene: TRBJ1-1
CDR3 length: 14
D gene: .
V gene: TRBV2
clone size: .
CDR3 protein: CASSLQGQNTEAFF
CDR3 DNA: TGTGCCAGCAGTTTACAGGGACAGAACACTGAAGCTTTCTTT

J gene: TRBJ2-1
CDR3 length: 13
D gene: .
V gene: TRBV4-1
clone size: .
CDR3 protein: CASSPTRYNEQFF
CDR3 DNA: TGCGCCAGCAGCCCGACGAGGTACAATGAGCAGTTCTTC

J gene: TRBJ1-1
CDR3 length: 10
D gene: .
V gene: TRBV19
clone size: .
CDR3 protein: CASCPSEAFF
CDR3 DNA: TGTGCCAGTTGCCCTAGTGAAGCTTTCTTT

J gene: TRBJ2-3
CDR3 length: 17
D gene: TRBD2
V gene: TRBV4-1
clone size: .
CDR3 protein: CASSSQPGLDGTDTQYF
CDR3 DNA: TGCGCCAGCAGCTCCCAGCCGGGACTAGACGGCACAGATACGCAGTATTTT

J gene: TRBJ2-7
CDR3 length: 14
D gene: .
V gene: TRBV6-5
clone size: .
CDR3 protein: CASSISGNPYEQYF
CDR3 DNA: TGTGCCAGCAGTATCTCAGGGAATCCCTACGAGCAGTACTTC

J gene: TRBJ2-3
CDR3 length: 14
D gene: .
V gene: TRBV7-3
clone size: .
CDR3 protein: CASSLDEGADTQYF
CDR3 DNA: TGTGCCAGCAGCCTGGATGAGGGGGCAGATACGCAGTATTTT

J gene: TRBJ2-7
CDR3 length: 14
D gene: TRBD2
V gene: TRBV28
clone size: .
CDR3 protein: CASSPNPSGDEQYF
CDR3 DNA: TGTGCCAGCAGTCCAAACCCAAGCGGGGACGAGCAGTACTTC

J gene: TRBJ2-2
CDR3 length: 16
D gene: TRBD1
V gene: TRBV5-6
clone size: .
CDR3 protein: CASSSRTGWYTGELFF
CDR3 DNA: TGTGCCAGCAGCTCCCGGACAGGGTGGTACACCGGGGAGCTGTTTTTT

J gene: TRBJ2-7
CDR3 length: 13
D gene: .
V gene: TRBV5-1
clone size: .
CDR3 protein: CASSLTGIYEQYF
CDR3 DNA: TGCGCCAGCAGCTTGACAGGGATCTACGAGCAGTACTTC

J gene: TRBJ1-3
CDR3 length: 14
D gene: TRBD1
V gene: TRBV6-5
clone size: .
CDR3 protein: CASSATGAGNTIYF
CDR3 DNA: TGTGCCAGCAGTGCGACAGGGGCTGGAAACACCATATATTTT

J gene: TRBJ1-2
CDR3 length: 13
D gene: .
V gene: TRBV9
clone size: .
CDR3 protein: CASSVEGARGYTF
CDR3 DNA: TGTGCCAGCAGCGTAGAAGGGGCGCGGGGCTACACCTTC

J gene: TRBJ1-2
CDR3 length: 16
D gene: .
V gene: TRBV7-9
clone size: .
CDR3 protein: CASSPGGLPANYGYTF
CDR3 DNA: TGTGCCAGCAGCCCTGGGGGGTTACCAGCTAACTATGGCTACACCTTC

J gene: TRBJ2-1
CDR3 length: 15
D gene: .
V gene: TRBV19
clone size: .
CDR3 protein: CASSIRGSRSLTVFF
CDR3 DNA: TGTGCCAGTAGTATTAGGGGGTCGCGGTCCTTAACGGTGTTCTTC

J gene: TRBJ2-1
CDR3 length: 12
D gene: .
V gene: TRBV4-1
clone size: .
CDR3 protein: CASSQAGNEQFF
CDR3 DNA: TGCGCCAGCAGCCAAGCGGGTAATGAGCAGTTCTTC

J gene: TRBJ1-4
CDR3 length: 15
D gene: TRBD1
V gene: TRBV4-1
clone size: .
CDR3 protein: CASSPFGTENEKLFF
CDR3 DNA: TGCGCCAGCAGCCCGTTTGGGACAGAGAATGAAAAACTGTTTTTT

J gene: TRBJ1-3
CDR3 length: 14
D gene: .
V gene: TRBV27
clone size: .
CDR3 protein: CASSPYDRRNTIYF
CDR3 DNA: TGTGCCAGCAGTCCCTACGACAGAAGAAACACCATATATTTT

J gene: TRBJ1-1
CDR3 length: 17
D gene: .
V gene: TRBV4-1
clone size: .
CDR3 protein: CASSQAPPRQGLTEAFF
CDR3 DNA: TGCGCCAGCAGCCAAGCTCCCCCCCGCCAGGGACTTACTGAAGCTTTCTTT